The 3 T cell receptor beta chains given below trace back to one sample, sequenced in a study of T-cell memory formation after mild COVID-19. TCRdb recomputed calls from the 5' RACE reads with MiXCR, one row per CDR3 protein. This sample has around 370,000 distinct CDR3 sequences, with roughly 21% found just once. Sequences were obtained from PBMCs or a T cell subset sorted from them (not recorded which). Receptor source: an adult woman who had mild COVID-19 (a few samples of this study predate the infection). Cell type and time point are not known.

This clonotype was seen a handful of times. The chain couples TRBV2 to TRBJ1-4; D remains ambiguous. Trimming pared 4 bases from V and 11 bases from J, leaving 20 bases between. Germline V gene lookup returns CDR1 SNHLY and CDR2 FYNNEI. This CDR3 is built from 15 residues. CDR3: CASSVFDIAMRKLFF. CDR3 DNA: TGTGCCAGCAGTGTCTTCGACATCGCCATGAGGAAACTGTTTTTT.

Points on this clonotype: A junction end diverges from the germline sequence, so it may reflect a read error. V usage is TRBV2 and J usage is TRBJ2-4; D uncertain. CDR3 length equals 18 residues. The germline gives CDR1 SNHLY, CDR2 FYNNEI. The DNA of the CDR3 is TGTGCCACCAGTGACCTGCGGCCCCTGATTGGAGCCAAAAACATTCAGTACTTC. This gives the protein CATSDLRPLIGAKNIQYF.

The chain links TRBV5-6 to TRBJ2-7; no clear D. V lost 4 bases, J lost 1 base, and 15 bases lay in between. Germline V gene lookup returns CDR1 SGHDT and CDR2 YYEEEE. The CDR3 is 15 residues long. Written as DNA, the CDR3 is TGTGCCAGCAGCCGAGGCTCAAAGTTATCCTACGAGCAGTACTTC. Amino acid sequence: CASSRGSKLSYEQYF.